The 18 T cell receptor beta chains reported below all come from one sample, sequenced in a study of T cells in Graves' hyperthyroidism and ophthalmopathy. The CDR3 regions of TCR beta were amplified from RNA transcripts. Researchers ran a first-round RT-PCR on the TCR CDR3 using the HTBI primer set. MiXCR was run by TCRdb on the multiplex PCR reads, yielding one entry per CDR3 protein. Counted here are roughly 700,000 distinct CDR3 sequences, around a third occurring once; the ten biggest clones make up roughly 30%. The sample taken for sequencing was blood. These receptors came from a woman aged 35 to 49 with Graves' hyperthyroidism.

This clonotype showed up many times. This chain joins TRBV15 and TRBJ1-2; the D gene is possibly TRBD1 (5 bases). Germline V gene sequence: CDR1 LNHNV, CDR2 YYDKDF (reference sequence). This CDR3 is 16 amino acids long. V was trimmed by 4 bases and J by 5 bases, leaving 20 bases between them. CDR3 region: CATSTLIGAAAYGYTF. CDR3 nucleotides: TGTGCCACCAGCACCCTAATTGGGGCGGCTGCGTATGGCTACACCTTC.

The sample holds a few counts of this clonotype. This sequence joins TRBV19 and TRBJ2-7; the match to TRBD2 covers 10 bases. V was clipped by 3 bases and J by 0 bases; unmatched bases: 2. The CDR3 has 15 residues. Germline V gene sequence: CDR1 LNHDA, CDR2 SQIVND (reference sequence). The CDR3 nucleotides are TGTGCCAGTAGTATTGCTAGCGGGAGCTCCTACGAGCAGTACTTC. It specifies CASSIASGSSYEQYF.

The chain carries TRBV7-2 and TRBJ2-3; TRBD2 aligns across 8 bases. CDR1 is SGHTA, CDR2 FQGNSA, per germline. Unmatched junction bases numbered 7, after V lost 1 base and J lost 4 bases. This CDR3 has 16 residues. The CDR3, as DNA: TGTGCCAGCAGCTTAGATCCAGCGGGGGTAGCAGATACGCAGTATTTT. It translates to CASSLDPAGVADTQYF.

CDR3 DNA sequence: TGCAGCGTTGAGGCAGGGGGACGCTCTGGAAACACCATATATTTT. Translating gives CSVEAGGRSGNTIYF. The rearrangement links TRBV29-1 to TRBJ1-3; 7 nucleotides align to TRBD1. V shed 3 bases, J shed 0 bases, and the junction held 5 bases outside the gene matches. This CDR3 region has 15 residues. Germline lookup yields CDR1 SQVTM and CDR2 ANQGSEA.

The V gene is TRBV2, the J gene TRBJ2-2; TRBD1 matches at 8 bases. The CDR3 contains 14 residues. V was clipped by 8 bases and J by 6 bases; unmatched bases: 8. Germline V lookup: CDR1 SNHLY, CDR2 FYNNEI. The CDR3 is CASGRQGAAGELFF. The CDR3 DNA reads TGTGCCAGCGGGAGGCAGGGGGCTGCCGGGGAGCTGTTTTTT.

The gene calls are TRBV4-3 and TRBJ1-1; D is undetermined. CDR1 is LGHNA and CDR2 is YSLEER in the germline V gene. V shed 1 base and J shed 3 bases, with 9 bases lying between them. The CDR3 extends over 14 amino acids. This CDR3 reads CASSQGFADTEAFF. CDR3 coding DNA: TGCGCCAGCAGCCAAGGGTTTGCAGACACTGAAGCTTTCTTT.

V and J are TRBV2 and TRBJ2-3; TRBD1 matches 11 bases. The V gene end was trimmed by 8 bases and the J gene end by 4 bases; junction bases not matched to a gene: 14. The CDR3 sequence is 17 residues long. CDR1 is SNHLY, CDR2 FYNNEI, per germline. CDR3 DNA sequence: TGTGCCAGCTCAAAGTCTCGGACAGGGGGCTTCGCAGATACGCAGTATTTT. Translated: CASSKSRTGGFADTQYF.

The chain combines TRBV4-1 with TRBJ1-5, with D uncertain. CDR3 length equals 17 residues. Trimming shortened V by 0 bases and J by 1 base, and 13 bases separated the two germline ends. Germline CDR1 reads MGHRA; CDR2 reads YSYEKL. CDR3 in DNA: TGCGCCAGCAGCCAAGATAGGGCGGCGGGAAGCAATCAGCCCCAGCATTTT. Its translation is CASSQDRAAGSNQPQHF.

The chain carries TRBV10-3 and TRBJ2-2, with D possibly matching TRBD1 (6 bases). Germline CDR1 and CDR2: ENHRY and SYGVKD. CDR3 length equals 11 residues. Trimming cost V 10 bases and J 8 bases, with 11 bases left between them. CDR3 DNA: TGTGCCACCAAAAGGGGGGGGGAGCTGTTTTTT. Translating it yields CATKRGGELFF.

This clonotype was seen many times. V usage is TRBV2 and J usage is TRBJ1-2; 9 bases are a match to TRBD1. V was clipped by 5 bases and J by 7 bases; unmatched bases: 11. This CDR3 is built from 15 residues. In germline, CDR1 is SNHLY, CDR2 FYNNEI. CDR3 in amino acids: CASSRGQGFMFGYTF. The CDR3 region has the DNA TGTGCCAGCAGTAGGGGACAGGGATTTATGTTTGGCTACACCTTC.

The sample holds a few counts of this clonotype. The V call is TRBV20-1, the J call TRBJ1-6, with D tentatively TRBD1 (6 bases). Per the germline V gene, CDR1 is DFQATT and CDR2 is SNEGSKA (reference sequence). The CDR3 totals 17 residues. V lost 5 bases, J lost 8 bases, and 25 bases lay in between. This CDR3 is CSAPSSGQPSWDSPLHF. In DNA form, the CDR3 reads TGCAGTGCTCCATCCTCGGGACAACCTTCCTGGGATTCACCCCTCCACTTT.

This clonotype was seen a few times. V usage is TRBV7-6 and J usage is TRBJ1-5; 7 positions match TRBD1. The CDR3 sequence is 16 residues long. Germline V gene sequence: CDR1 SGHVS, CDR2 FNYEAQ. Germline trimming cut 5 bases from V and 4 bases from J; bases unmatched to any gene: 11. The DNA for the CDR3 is TGTGCCAGCAGCGGGAGGTCAGGGGGTATGAATCAGCCCCAGCATTTT. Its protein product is CASSGRSGGMNQPQHF.

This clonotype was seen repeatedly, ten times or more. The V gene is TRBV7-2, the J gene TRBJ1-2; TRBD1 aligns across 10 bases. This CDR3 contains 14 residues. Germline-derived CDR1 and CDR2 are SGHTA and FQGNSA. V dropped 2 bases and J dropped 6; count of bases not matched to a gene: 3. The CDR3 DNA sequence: TGTGCCAGCAGCTTACTGACAGGGGGCGATGGCTACACCTTC. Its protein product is CASSLLTGGDGYTF.

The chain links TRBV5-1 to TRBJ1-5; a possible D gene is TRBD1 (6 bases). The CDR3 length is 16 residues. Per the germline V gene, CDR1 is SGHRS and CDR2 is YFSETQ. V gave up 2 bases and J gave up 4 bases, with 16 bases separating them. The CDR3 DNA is TGCGCCAGCAGCTTTTCCCCAGGGGATATAAATCAGCCCCAGCATTTT. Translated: CASSFSPGDINQPQHF.

DNA for the CDR3: TGTGCCAGCAGCTTAGCTGGGGGAGGGCATTACGAGCAGTACTTC. As protein: CASSLAGGGHYEQYF. The genes are TRBV7-2 and TRBJ2-7, with 7 bases fitting TRBD2. The length of the CDR3 is 15 residues. Looked up from germline, CDR1 is SGHTA and CDR2 is FQGNSA. The V segment lost 0 bases and the J segment 4 bases; nucleotides outside the gene matches: 6. Full variable domain (outside the CDR3, taken from reference TRBV7-2 and TRBJ2-7): GAGVSQSPSNKVTEKGKDVELRCDPISGHTALYWYRQSLGQGLEFLIYFQGNSAPDKSGLPSDRFSAERTGGSVSTLTIQRTQQEDSAVYLCASSLAGGGHYEQYFGPGTRLTVT.

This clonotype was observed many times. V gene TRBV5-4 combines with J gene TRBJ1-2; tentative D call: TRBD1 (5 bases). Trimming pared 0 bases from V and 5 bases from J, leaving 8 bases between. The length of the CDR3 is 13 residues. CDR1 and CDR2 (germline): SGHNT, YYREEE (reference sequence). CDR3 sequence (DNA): TGTGCCAGCAGCTTGGGGGGGGTTTATGGCTACACCTTC. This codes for CASSLGGVYGYTF.

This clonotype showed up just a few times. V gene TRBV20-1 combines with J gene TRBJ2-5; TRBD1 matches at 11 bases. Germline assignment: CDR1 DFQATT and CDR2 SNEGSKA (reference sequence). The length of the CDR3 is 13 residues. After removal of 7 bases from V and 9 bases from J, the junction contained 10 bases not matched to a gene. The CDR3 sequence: CSGTGGAGQPQYF. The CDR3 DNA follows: TGCAGTGGGACAGGGGGCGCGGGTCAGCCCCAGTACTTC.

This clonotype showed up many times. The DNA for the CDR3 is TGTGCCCAGCAGGTGCTGGGGTTATTTTTGGGCTACACCTTC. This translates into CAQQVLGLFLGYTF. The V and J genes are TRBV2 and TRBJ1-2, with unresolved D. The CDR3 covers 14 residues. The germline V gene has CDR1 SNHLY and CDR2 FYNNEI. The V end was cut by 11 bases, the J end by 8 bases, with 24 bases between.